This T cell receptor beta chain was captured by sequencing in a study of cytomegalovirus exposure and HLA in healthy donors. Findings and limits, study-wide: The study labeled roughly 160 TCR beta chains cytomegalovirus-associated.

A note on this clone: Antigen: not known.

Sequencing used immunoSEQ multiplex PCR; TCRdb keeps in-frame clones, though not all of them. The sample gives about 120,000 clones, approximately 85% of which show up once; 4.5% to 6% is in the top ten. The clonotype originates from a man between 18 and 35 years old in good health and CMV-seronegative. The sequencing input was PBMCs.

This CDR3 reads CASSISSGGNEQYF. In DNA form, the CDR3 reads TGTGCCAGTAGTATCAGCTCAGGGGGGAACGAGCAGTACTTC. The chain couples TRBV19 to TRBJ2-7; weak D call: TRBD1 (7 bases). The germline CDR1 and CDR2 sequences are LNHDA and SQIVND (reference sequence). The V and J ends lost 3 bases and 5 bases respectively, with 14 bases between them. There are 14 residues in the CDR3.